This T cell receptor (beta chain) was obtained from a study of shared clonotypes between healthy human individuals (dated by TCRdb to 2019 to 2021). Study-level background: A couple of women and three men aged 18 to 49 years were included in the cohort. Per donor, three plates each were used for CD4 naive and CD4 memory, two for CD8 naive, and one for CD8 memory. Libraries were prepared and TCR repertoires were sequenced by different laboratories using diverse techniques, in order to increase sequencing depth and limit assay-specific biases. To estimate repertoire size and how much clonotypes are shared between individuals, the study performed deep sequencing of blood TCR repertoires from 4 to 6 healthy adults. Each donor's leukapheresis produced roughly between roughly 0.85 and 9.5 billion PBMCs. Broader findings and caveats from the paper: Pairwise subsampling indicated that sequencing depth was expected to affect the degree of clonotype sharing among donors. Even with the large sequencing depth, rarefaction of the sorted-subset datasets indicated that sequencing was incomplete. Compared with non-shared clonotypes, the clonotypes found in all four sorted-subset donors had higher generation probabilities. Across several donors, 4.5% to 6.5% of naive CD4, over 3% of naive CD8, 2.3% of memory CD4, and 0.4% to 0.45% of memory CD8 clonotypes were shared. The small number of donors limited the genetic and exposure-history diversity represented. Estimated clonotype richness was generally larger for naive than for memory subsets. Sampling was restricted to blood, and TCR repertoires in tissue are likely to differ from TCR repertoires in blood.

In the germline V gene (reference sequence), CDR1 corresponds to LNHDA and CDR2 to SQIVND. The junction shows trimming of 2 bases on V and 7 bases on J, and the gene matches do not reach 8 bases of it. From the cysteine through the phenylalanine, the CDR3 covers 14 amino acids. Of all the DNA, just the CDR3 is kept, 42 bases in frame from base 1. Using the deep immunoSEQ assay, TCR CDR3 regions were amplified from genomic DNA by multiplex PCR. Extracted genomic DNA from each cell subset was distributed evenly across all wells of several immunoSEQ 96-well plates, and each plate was treated as a replicate. For sorted subsets, approximately 0.2 ug of genomic DNA, equivalent to 25,000 to 35,000 T cell genomes, went into each replicate PCR. Purified libraries were measured with a Qubit 3.0 fluorometer, size-checked on a Bioanalyzer 2100, and measured again with the KAPA Library Quantification kit. Each immunoSEQ 96-well plate was sequenced on its own single-read 150-cycle Illumina NextSeq 550 flow cell. As for the authors' bioinformatics: The immunoSEQ output contained only junctional sequences without quality scores, so filtering could not match that applied to full-length reads. To assign V/J genes and CDR3, sequences were annotated using PyIR, a Python wrapper for IgBLAST v1.9, with IMGT germline references. Reads were filtered out if the reads had weak V/J assignments (E-value above 1e-6), no CDR3, stop codons, out-of-frame junctions, or ambiguous translated residues. V3J clonotypes were defined as sequences sharing the same inferred V gene, J gene, and CDR3 amino acid sequence. To compute the percentage overlap between repertoires, the number of shared unique clonotypes was divided by the size of the smaller repertoire. Richness of each repertoire was evaluated using RTK rarefaction, the Chao1 estimator, and Recon v2.1 estimates of unobserved clonotypes. Generation probabilities were computed with OLGA for all TCRbeta clonotypes obtained by the gDNA method from several donors. The table was pulled from immuneACCESS by TCRdb, which kept in-frame rearrangements only. Such tables lose some clones; where checked, under half of the loss comes from unresolved V genes, and the rest has no known cause. The D gene and trimming were derived from the DNA, and the V and J assignments and clone size from that table. The sample table shows millions of clones, and 85% to 95% are seen once. The top ten constitute 0.1% to 0.15% of the sample.

Healthy HIV-negative adults with no recently reported acute infections or vaccinations were included as donors. Every donor was a Caucasian adult residing in Nashville, Tennessee, USA. CD4+ T cells were enriched through magnetic negative selection, after which naive cells were positively selected on CD45RA and the remaining negative fraction served as the memory subset. Blood was obtained by leukapheresis, after which PBMCs were separated by Ficoll-Histopaque density gradient centrifugation and cryopreserved in liquid nitrogen vapor phase. Analytical flow cytometry was used to check the purity and quantity of each magnetically sorted T cell population. From each sorted fraction, genomic DNA was isolated and quantified by UV absorbance on a Nanodrop 2000c. A note on this clone: Its antigen is not yet known. Base quality data are lacking; no much larger clone is found one base away.

This TCR was recovered from a man between 18 and 29 years old in good health. The chain is made from TRBV19 and TRBJ2-7; TRBD1 matches 7 bases in the middle. The sequenced sample was naive CD4+ T cells sorted from blood. The intended sense of this specimen's cell subset or site label: CD45RA+ positively selected. Read as DNA, the sequence is TGTGCCAGTAGTATACGGACAGGTTCGTCGGAGCAGTACTTC. Its protein reads: CASSIRTGSSEQYF.